This section outlines one T cell receptor (beta chain) sequence together with its context. Antigen specificity is unknown. This CDR3 is built from 16 residues. Germline lookup yields CDR1 MNHNY and CDR2 SVGAGI (reference sequence). Between the trimmed V and J ends, which lost 0 bases and 6 bases, there was a span of 17 bases. These data originate in a study of graft-versus-host responses after intestinal transplantation. Study-level results: There was an association between peak levels of circulating GvH clones and early post-transplant HvG declines. Analysis identified GvH clones in recipient marrow, with some appearing first in ileum or blood.

Clones were sequenced by immunoSEQ multiplex PCR, and TCRdb holds only the in-frame ones, with some missing. The sample records approximately 92,000 clones, around nine tenths being singletons. The TCR was taken from a human donor who received an intestinal transplant. The sequences come from unstimulated CD8+ T cells sorted from spleen or lymph node cells, collected before intestinal transplant. The V gene is TRBV6-6, the J gene TRBJ2-5, with a possible D match to TRBD2 (5 bases). The DNA of the CDR3 is TGTGCCAGCAGTTACTCGAGGGAACCGACCACAAAGACCCAGTACTTC. Protein sequence: CASSYSREPTTKTQYF.